These 21 T cell receptor beta chains originate from one sample sequenced in a study of control samples from healthy donors and cancer patients (TCRdb year 2020). Libraries were made using the immunoSEQ multiplex PCR assay. TCRdb took this table from immuneACCESS and kept in-frame rearrangements with V and J called. Such tables lack part of the clones; where checked against another copy, unresolved V genes explain under half of the gap, and the rest is unexplained. In all, the sample holds 50,000 or so clones, and approximately 86% of those were seen once. In total, the top ten clones hold less than 3.5% of the sample. Sequenced input: PBMCs. These receptors all come from a woman between 45 and 60 years old with lung cancer.

The rearrangement joins TRBV10-3 to TRBJ1-1, with TRBD1 identical over 8 bases. Germline CDR1 and CDR2: ENHRY and SYGVKD. This CDR3 is built from 12 residues. Germline trimming cut 6 bases from V and 8 bases from J; bases unmatched to any gene: 5. Here the CDR3 reads CAIRRTGREAFF. CDR3 in DNA: TGTGCCATCAGAAGGACAGGGAGGGAAGCTTTCTTT.

The J gene is TRBJ2-7, the V gene TRBV19; D tentatively reads TRBD1 or TRBD2 (5 bases each). Germline CDR1 LNHDA, CDR2 SQIVND (reference sequence). This CDR3 is built from 14 residues. V dropped 6 bases and J dropped 3 bases, with 15 bases sitting between them. The CDR3 sequence: CASSLGTTNYEQYF. The DNA of the CDR3 is TGTGCCAGTAGCCTAGGGACCACTAACTACGAGCAGTACTTC. Full variable domain (rest looked up from reference TRBV19 and TRBJ2-7): DGGITQSPKYLFRKEGQNVTLSCEQNLNHDAMYWYRQDPGQGLRLIYYSQIVNDFQKGDIAEGYSVSREKKESFPLTVTSAQKNPTAFYLCASSLGTTNYEQYFGPGTRLTVT.

The chain employs TRBV5-1 and TRBJ2-7; the D gene is possibly TRBD2 (6 bases). Deletions cut 1 base from V and 1 base from J, with 9 bases between. The germline V gene encodes CDR1 SGHRS and CDR2 YFSETQ. The CDR3 has 14 amino acids. The CDR3 is CASSLSGSSYEQYF. For the CDR3, the DNA is TGCGCCAGCAGCTTGAGCGGGTCTTCCTACGAGCAGTACTTC. The full variable domain, in which reference TRBV5-1 and TRBJ2-7 provide the parts outside the CDR3, is KAGVTQTPRYLIKTRGQQVTLSCSPISGHRSVSWYQQTPGQGLQFLFEYFSETQRNKGNFPGRFSGRQFSNSRSEMNVSTLELGDSALYLCASSLSGSSYEQYFGPGTRLTVT.

This chain connects TRBV6-2 or TRBV6-3 to TRBJ2-5; maybe TRBD2 (6 bases). V lost 5 bases and J 4 bases, leaving 8 bases between the germline ends. The CDR3 is 12 amino acids. Germline CDR1 is MNHEY and CDR2 is SVGEGT. In DNA form, the CDR3 reads TGTGCCAGCAGTCCCGGGGGAGAGACCCAGTACTTC. It translates to CASSPGGETQYF.

The V call is TRBV28, the J call TRBJ2-7; the D gene is possibly TRBD2 (5 bases). The V and J ends lost 2 bases and 6 bases respectively, with 14 bases between them. Germline-derived CDR1 and CDR2 are MDHEN and SYDVKM. This CDR3 spans 14 amino acids. The CDR3 region has the DNA TGTGCCAGCAGTTTAGGATTAGCGTCAAGCGAGCAGTACTTC. It is translated as CASSLGLASSEQYF.

This clone appeared a few times. This chain links TRBV15 with TRBJ1-1; 7 positions match TRBD1. V was clipped by 5 bases and J by 1 base; unmatched bases: 4. CDR3 length: 14 amino acids. Looked up from germline, CDR1 is LNHNV and CDR2 is YYDKDF (reference sequence). The CDR3 region is CATSGQGENTEAFF. The CDR3 region has the DNA TGTGCCACCAGCGGGCAGGGGGAGAACACTGAAGCTTTCTTT.

This clone has a single count. V and J are TRBV6-5 and TRBJ1-3, with TRBD1 matching 10 bases. The V and J ends lost 6 bases and 2 bases, in that order; junction bases with no gene match: 1. The CDR3 contains 14 residues. The germline V gene encodes CDR1 MNHEY and CDR2 SVGAGI. In DNA, the CDR3 is TGTGCCAGCAGGGGGACAGGGGCTGGAAACACCATATATTTT. This encodes CASRGTGAGNTIYF.

This chain connects TRBV15 to TRBJ1-1, with a tentative D call TRBD1 (5 bases). Germline lookup yields CDR1 LNHNV and CDR2 YYDKDF (reference sequence). V shed 1 base and J shed 1 base, with 10 bases lying between them. The CDR3 is made up of 15 amino acids. CDR3 in DNA: TGTGCCACCAGCAGAGTCGGGACCGGGAACACTGAAGCTTTCTTT. It yields the protein CATSRVGTGNTEAFF.

This chain connects TRBV9 to TRBJ2-2; 8 bases line up with TRBD1. The CDR3 consists of 15 residues. The V segment lost 7 bases and the J segment 3 bases; nucleotides outside the gene matches: 8. The germline V gene encodes CDR1 SGDLS and CDR2 YYNGEE. Here the CDR3 DNA reads TGTGCCAGCGGCAGACAGGGGCGGGACACCGGGGAGCTGTTTTTT. It is translated as CASGRQGRDTGELFF. The full variable domain, its missing parts supplied by reference TRBV9 and TRBJ2-2, is DSGVTQTPKHLITATGQRVTLRCSPRSGDLSVYWYQQSLDQGLQFLIQYYNGEERAKGNILERFSAQQFPDLHSELNLSSLELGDSALYFCASGRQGRDTGELFFGEGSRLTVL.

The V call is TRBV6-6, the J call TRBJ2-5, with unresolved D. The length of the CDR3 is 14 residues. Trimming removed 3 bases from V and 3 bases from J, with 11 bases in between. Germline-derived CDR1 and CDR2 are MNHNY and SVGAGI (reference sequence). CDR3 DNA: TGTGCCAGCAGTTATGGTGGGAATAAAGAGACCCAGTACTTC. Protein: CASSYGGNKETQYF.

This clone has only one observation. This chain joins TRBV4-3 and TRBJ2-7; tentative D call: TRBD2 (6 bases). Trimming removed 5 bases from V and 0 bases from J, with 11 bases in between. The germline gives CDR1 LGHNA, CDR2 YSLEER. This CDR3 comprises 14 residues. The DNA for the CDR3 is TGCGCCAGCAGCTTCGCGGGGAGCTCCTACGAGCAGTACTTC. This sequence encodes CASSFAGSSYEQYF.

The rearrangement joins TRBV5-1 to TRBJ2-2; D perhaps matches TRBD2 (6 bases). From germline, CDR1 is SGHRS and CDR2 YFSETQ. Between the trimmed V and J ends, which lost 2 bases and 0 bases, there was a span of 8 bases. The CDR3 is made up of 15 amino acids. CDR3 bases: TGCGCCAGCAGCTTTAGCGGCTCGAACACCGGGGAGCTGTTTTTT. This codes for CASSFSGSNTGELFF.

This clone was seen more than once but under ten times. The rearrangement uses TRBV3-1 (or the pseudogene TRBV3-2) and TRBJ1-1; D is ambiguous. The CDR3 length is 13 residues. Trimming took off 2 bases at V and 6 bases at J, with 10 bases between the two ends. Germline V gene sequence: CDR1 LGHDT, CDR2 YNNKEL (reference sequence). This CDR3 reads CASSQRDGAEAFF. The CDR3 DNA reads TGTGCCAGCAGCCAAAGAGATGGGGCTGAAGCTTTCTTT.

CDR3 protein: CASSGTGLAGPDTQYF. As DNA, the CDR3 is TGTGCCAGCAGCGGAACGGGACTAGCGGGGCCGGATACGCAGTATTTT. The V and J genes are TRBV4-2 and TRBJ2-3; 13 bases are a match to TRBD2. The CDR3 runs to 16 residues. J was trimmed by 6 bases and V by 5 bases; bases with no gene match: 8. CDR1 is LGHNA, CDR2 YNFKEQ, per germline.

This clone is a singleton in its sample. The chain uses TRBV9 and TRBJ1-1, with D perhaps matching TRBD1 (5 bases). The V gene's germline CDR1 is SGDLS and CDR2 YYNGEE. CDR3 size: 15 residues. V lost 0 bases and J 3 bases, leaving 12 bases between the germline ends. This CDR3 reads CASSVALRGDTEAFF. The CDR3 coding sequence is TGTGCCAGCAGCGTAGCTCTGCGGGGCGACACTGAAGCTTTCTTT.

The chain joins TRBV6-2 or TRBV6-3 to TRBJ1-2; D is perhaps TRBD1 (6 bases). V lost 6 bases and J 6 bases, leaving 17 bases between the germline ends. The germline CDR1 and CDR2 sequences are MNHEY and SVGEGT. The CDR3 is 14 amino acids. This chain's CDR3 is CASSQNQGLDGYTF. Here the CDR3 DNA reads TGTGCCAGCAGCCAAAACCAGGGGCTGGATGGCTACACCTTC.

The chain carries TRBV5-6 and TRBJ1-2; 8 bases line up with TRBD1. The V gene's germline CDR1 is SGHDT and CDR2 YYEEEE. The CDR3 sequence is 15 residues long. The ends lost 5 bases at V and 7 bases at J; junction bases unmatched: 13. The CDR3 DNA reads as TGTGCCAGCAGTTTCGCCGGGACAGGAAATATTGGCTACACCTTC. It specifies CASSFAGTGNIGYTF.

This chain uses TRBV28 with TRBJ1-3; the D is unclear. Germline CDR1 MDHEN, CDR2 SYDVKM. This CDR3 contains 11 residues. Trimming pared 6 bases from V and 4 bases from J, leaving 4 bases between. The CDR3 region has the DNA TGTGCCAGCAGCACCGGAAACACCATATATTTT. The encoded protein is CASSTGNTIYF. Using reference TRBV28 and TRBJ1-3 for the parts outside the CDR3, the full variable domain is DVKVTQSSRYLVKRTGEKVFLECVQDMDHENMFWYRQDPGLGLRLIYFSYDVKMKEKGDIPEGYSVSREKKERFSLILESASTNQTSMYLCASSTGNTIYFGEGSWLTVV.

The count of this clone is one. The chain is built from TRBV7-8 and TRBJ1-5, with D possibly TRBD1 on 5 matching bases. CDR3 length: 15 residues. With 1 base removed from V and 5 bases from J, the gap between germline ends came to 12 bases. CDR1 is SGHVS and CDR2 is FQNEAQ in the germline V gene. The CDR3 nucleotides read TGTGCCAGCAGCTTAGGTGTACAGGATCATCAGCCCCAGCATTTT. Protein: CASSLGVQDHQPQHF.

V and J are TRBV25-1 and TRBJ2-7; D is ambiguous. Between the trimmed V and J ends, which lost 9 bases and 1 base, there was a span of 7 bases. Germline CDR1 MGHDK, CDR2 SYGVNS. The length of the CDR3 is 11 residues. CDR3 nucleotides: TGTGCCAGTGGGCAGTCCTACGAGCAGTACTTC. Translation gives CASGQSYEQYF.

The chain joins TRBV4-3 to TRBJ1-3, with D tentatively TRBD1 (5 bases). The CDR3 is made up of 15 amino acids. The V and J ends lost 0 bases and 0 bases respectively, with 6 bases between them. Germline loops: CDR1 LGHNA, CDR2 YSLEER. The CDR3: CASSQDRGSGNTIYF. CDR3 nucleotide sequence: TGCGCCAGCAGCCAAGATAGGGGCTCTGGAAACACCATATATTTT.